A single sample gave rise to the 18 T cell receptor beta chains below, sequenced in a study of identifying expanded T cells in peripheral blood. Here immunoSEQ multiplex PCR was the method, and the copy in TCRdb shows in-frame clones only, minus some. Here the sample spans some 120,000 clones, roughly 80% being singletons. The specimen sequenced was blood. Receptors were obtained from a person aged 18 to 70 in good health.

The chain is built from TRBV7-2 and TRBJ1-2; no reliable D call. This CDR3 has 13 residues. The V and J ends lost 2 bases and 7 bases respectively, with 11 bases between them. The V gene's germline CDR1 is SGHTA and CDR2 FQGNSA. The CDR3 DNA reads as TGTGCCAGCAGCTTAATCGTTGAGGGTGGCTACACCTTC. Amino acids: CASSLIVEGGYTF.

J is TRBJ1-1 and V is TRBV7-9; D gene ambiguous. Deletions cut 7 bases from V and 6 bases from J, with 9 bases between. This CDR3 contains 11 residues. The V gene's germline CDR1 is SEHNR and CDR2 FQNEAQ (reference sequence). CDR3: CASTLVSEAFF. CDR3 in DNA: TGTGCCAGCACCCTAGTTTCTGAAGCTTTCTTT. The full variable domain, rest sourced from reference TRBV7-9 and TRBJ1-1, is DTGVSQNPRHKITKRGQNVTFRCDPISEHNRLYWYRQTLGQGPEFLTYFQNEAQLEKSRLLSDRFSAERPKGSFSTLEIQRTEQGDSAMYLCASTLVSEAFFGQGTRLTVV.

The V call is TRBV6-5, the J call TRBJ2-1, with 11 bases lining up with TRBD2. The CDR3 is 15 amino acids. CDR1 and CDR2 from the germline V gene are MNHEY and SVGAGI. J was trimmed by 5 bases and V by 6 bases; bases with no gene match: 6. The CDR3 is CASRETSGVNNEQFF. For the CDR3, the DNA is TGTGCCAGCAGGGAGACTAGCGGGGTTAACAATGAGCAGTTCTTC.

In its sample, this clone was seen once. This chain joins TRBV9 and TRBJ1-2; D might be TRBD1 (5 bases). V lost 2 bases and J 8 bases, leaving 10 bases between the germline ends. The CDR3 totals 12 residues. Germline-derived CDR1 and CDR2 are SGDLS and YYNGEE. The CDR3 nucleotides read TGTGCCAGCAGCGTTAATCGGGGGGGCTACACCTTC. Translated, it gives CASSVNRGGYTF.

This chain uses TRBV18 with TRBJ2-7; D is unclear. Per the germline V gene, CDR1 is KGHSH and CDR2 is LQKENI. V was pared by 3 bases and J by 6 bases, with 12 bases between. The CDR3 totals 13 residues. CDR3 sequence (DNA): TGTGCCAGCTCACCTGGGTTGGAAGTCGAGCAGTACTTC. Translation: CASSPGLEVEQYF.

V gene TRBV4-1 combines with J gene TRBJ1-1, with no clear D. Germline-derived CDR1 and CDR2 are MGHRA and YSYEKL. CDR3 length: 13 residues. V dropped 1 base and J dropped 5 bases, with 8 bases sitting between them. The CDR3 is CASSQVEMTEAFF. For the CDR3, the DNA is TGCGCCAGCAGCCAAGTGGAGATGACTGAAGCTTTCTTT.

V and J are TRBV18 and TRBJ1-1; D is uncertain. CDR3 length: 14 residues. Trimming took off 3 bases at V and 3 bases at J, with 11 bases between the two ends. Per germline, CDR1 KGHSH and CDR2 LQKENI. CDR3 sequence (DNA): TGTGCCAGCTCACCCTTGGCGCGGGACACTGAAGCTTTCTTT. Amino acid sequence: CASSPLARDTEAFF. The full variable domain, rest sourced from reference TRBV18 and TRBJ1-1, is NAGVMQNPRHLVRRRGQEARLRCSPMKGHSHVYWYRQLPEEGLKFMVYLQKENIIDESGMPKERFSAEFPKEGPSILRIQQVVRGDSAAYFCASSPLARDTEAFFGQGTRLTVV.

The count of this clone is one. This sequence joins TRBV19 and TRBJ1-2; perhaps TRBD1 as D (6 bases). Per germline, CDR1 LNHDA and CDR2 SQIVND (reference sequence). This CDR3 contains 15 residues. The V end was cut by 5 bases, the J end by 7 bases, with 20 bases between. CDR3 loop: CASSLGRTALGGYTF. The DNA of the CDR3 is TGTGCCAGTAGTCTTGGGCGGACAGCACTTGGTGGCTACACCTTC.

This chain uses TRBV5-6 with TRBJ2-7; 9 positions match TRBD1. The V segment lost 4 bases and the J segment 1 base; nucleotides outside the gene matches: 6. Germline V gives CDR1 SGHDT, CDR2 YYEEEE. The CDR3 is made up of 15 amino acids. The CDR3 DNA is TGTGCCAGCAGCCCGGGGGGACAGGGTTCCTACGAGCAGTACTTC. Protein sequence: CASSPGGQGSYEQYF.

DNA of the CDR3: TGCGCCAGCAGCCAAGCCCCCAGGGGAAACAATGAGCAGTTCTTC. This encodes CASSQAPRGNNEQFF. The chain employs TRBV4-1 and TRBJ2-1, with a tentative D call TRBD1 (6 bases). The length of the CDR3 is 15 residues. Trimming took off 1 base at V and 5 bases at J, with 12 bases between the two ends. The germline gives CDR1 MGHRA, CDR2 YSYEKL.

The gene calls are TRBV4-3 and TRBJ1-3; D is unclear. There are 17 residues in the CDR3. The V and J ends lost 0 bases and 4 bases respectively, with 16 bases between them. CDR1 and CDR2 (germline): LGHNA, YSLEER. The CDR3 DNA sequence: TGCGCCAGCAGCCAAGACCCAAACAAGGCCTCCGGAAACACCATATATTTT. Translated, it gives CASSQDPNKASGNTIYF.

This clone has just one count. The chain couples TRBV5-6 to TRBJ1-2, with 9 bases identical to TRBD1. V lost 1 base and J lost 4; bases outside the gene matches: 11. CDR3 length: 17 residues. The germline CDR1 and CDR2 sequences are SGHDT and YYEEEE. The CDR3 is CASSLPLAGTGFYGYTF. As DNA, the CDR3 is TGTGCCAGCAGCTTGCCCCTTGCCGGGACAGGGTTCTATGGCTACACCTTC. Full variable domain (missing parts from reference TRBV5-6 and TRBJ1-2): DAGVTQSPTHLIKTRGQQVTLRCSPKSGHDTVSWYQQALGQGPQFIFQYYEEEERQRGNFPDRFSGHQFPNYSSELNVNALLLGDSALYLCASSLPLAGTGFYGYTFGSGTRLTVV.

V gene TRBV5-5 combines with J gene TRBJ2-5; D not resolved. V gave up 2 bases and J gave up 5 bases, with 10 bases separating them. Per the germline V gene, CDR1 is SGHKS and CDR2 is YYEKEE (reference sequence). The CDR3 runs 13 residues. The CDR3 sequence: CASSFLAGETQYF. The CDR3 region has the DNA TGTGCCAGCAGCTTCCTGGCCGGCGAGACCCAGTACTTC.

The V gene is TRBV5-1, the J gene TRBJ1-1; D is perhaps TRBD1 (6 bases). This CDR3 is 14 amino acids long. The V and J ends lost 4 bases and 7 bases respectively, with 17 bases between them. In germline, CDR1 is SGHRS, CDR2 YFSETQ. The CDR3 sequence is CASSPLTGASEAFF. The DNA for the CDR3 is TGCGCCAGCAGCCCCCTCACGGGGGCGAGTGAAGCTTTCTTT.

In regard to this clone: Mismatch with germline at one junction end may stem from a read error. This chain connects TRBV25-1 to TRBJ1-2; 12 positions match TRBD1. The CDR3 has 14 residues. Germline CDR1 is MGHDK and CDR2 is SYGVNS. The chain's CDR3 is CASSDLPGQGARRF. The CDR3 bases are TGTGCCAGCAGTGATCTTCCGGGACAGGGGGCACGGCGGTTC.

The chain recombines TRBV7-9 with TRBJ1-3, with D hard to call. The CDR3 runs to 15 residues. Germline V gene lookup returns CDR1 SEHNR and CDR2 FQNEAQ (reference sequence). V lost 7 bases and J lost 0, with 13 bases in between. CDR3 sequence: CASTQDGFSGNTIYF. CDR3 DNA sequence: TGTGCCAGCACCCAAGACGGATTCTCTGGAAACACCATATATTTT.

The chain has TRBV30 and TRBJ1-4, with D perhaps matching TRBD1 (5 bases). Germline lookup yields CDR1 GTSNPN and CDR2 SVGIG (reference sequence). The CDR3 runs to 14 residues. Trimming shortened V by 4 bases and J by 8 bases, and 17 bases separated the two germline ends. CDR3 coding DNA: TGTGCCTGGAATTCCCCGGGGCGAACCGAAAAACTGTTTTTT. This codes for CAWNSPGRTEKLFF.

The chain couples TRBV6-6 to TRBJ2-7; D is unresolved. V lost 2 bases to trimming and J lost 0 bases, with 14 bases between them. Germline V gives CDR1 MNHNY, CDR2 SVGAGI (reference sequence). The CDR3 loop spans 16 amino acids. The CDR3 reads CASSYVYGAYSYEQYF. CDR3 sequence (DNA): TGTGCCAGCAGTTACGTGTATGGTGCTTACTCCTACGAGCAGTACTTC.